This T cell receptor (beta chain) was sequenced during a study of blood T cells in healthy people across ages (dated by TCRdb to the mid-2010s). At the level of the whole study: In model experiments, template switching captured about one uniquely barcoded TCR beta cDNA molecule for every two T cells. The donors were divided into four age groups: young (average around 15 years), middle-aged (over 35), aged (under 70) and long-lived (about 79). Two additional independent replicas of 1 million unique cDNA reads from the same blood draw were analyzed for two donors (one aged 18 to 29 and one aged 80 or older). To track age-related changes in TCR beta repertoire diversity, the study relied on deep sequencing normalized with unique cDNA molecular identifiers. The investigation overall reported the following: Compared with the aged group, the long-lived group had more naive CD4+ T cells, fewer expanded clones and increased TCR diversity, suggesting age selection. Estimates of total diversity based on one million sequenced T cells were regarded as lower bounds and as underestimates. A strong correlation was found between observed TCR beta diversity and the percentage of naive T cells measured by flow cytometry. Observed TCR beta diversity per million T cells fell roughly linearly with age, and a significant reduction was already apparent by age roughly 41. Because the CMV infection status of the donors was unknown, age-related changes in expanded clonotypes may potentially have been confounded. Bulk unsorted PBMC profiling prevented conclusive comparison of naive and antigen-experienced compartments.

CDR1 and CDR2, per the germline V gene, are MRHNA and SNTAGT. Compared with germline, V lacks 5 bases and J lacks 3 bases; bases without a gene match: 10. From its cysteine to its phenylalanine, the CDR3 spans 16 amino acids. Only the CDR3 region is kept as DNA, spanning 48 bases read in frame from base 1. At least ten counts were recorded for this clonotype. Its antigen is unknown. One base away there is no much larger clone; base qualities are not given. Library construction relied on 5' RACE. Sequenced using an Illumina HiSeq 2500. A second PCR of roughly 7 to 11 cycles was performed with a sample-barcoded 5' primer and a J-beta primer mix. Each TCR beta cDNA molecule received a unique molecular identifier from a template-switch 5' adaptor carrying 12 random nucleotides. At least 3 million CDR3-containing paired-end reads were obtained from each sample. First-strand cDNA was synthesized from all RNA with the Mint cDNA synthesis kit, primed by a TRBC-specific oligonucleotide. Following uracil-DNA glycosylase treatment, a first 18-cycle PCR with universal primers M1SS and BC2_uni_R was performed on all cDNA. As for the original processing: For normalization, 1 million high-quality reads, each with a distinct molecular identifier, were randomly selected from each sample. Instead of being binned into consensus sequences, reads that shared molecular identifiers were thrown out. MiTCR, with a Q25 quality threshold and the strictest error-elimination algorithm, was used for CDR3 identification, clonotype clustering and error correction. A nonparametric unseen species model with Euler transformation was used to estimate lower-bound total TCR beta diversity. TCRdb trimmed the raw reads at Q25, called clones with MiXCR and kept productive beta chains. Under each unique CDR3 protein, matching rows form one entry showing the most common genes and DNA. These V and J calls are TCRdb output, not the study's own analysis. The sample yields some 930,000 distinct CDR3 sequences; under 35% were counted once. The ten largest clones represent more than 8.5% of the sample.

Systemically healthy Caucasian individuals from Russia, some 38 in total and aged roughly 6 to 95 years, were included as donors. Approximately 9.3 milliliters of peripheral blood were drawn from each donor into EDTA-treated Vacutainer tubes. Ficoll-Paque density-gradient centrifugation was used to isolate PBMCs, with at least 6.5 million per sample. Total RNA, at least 6 micrograms per sample, was extracted from PBMCs with Trizol reagent. Naive CD45RAhigh/CD27high T cell percentages were measured by flow cytometry on a PBMC aliquot from every donor. These same records also appear under a second study, on T cells of mothers and their children. The second study reports: Nine systemically healthy Caucasian individuals served as donors, namely three mothers together with their six children. cDNA synthesis consumed the entire amount of extracted RNA, loaded at approximately 1.6 ug RNA in each 15 ul reaction. Sample barcodes and 2-4 random nucleotides were added via the M1S primer in the second PCR. Over 8.5 million TCR beta CDR3 reads were obtained for each mother, and 3 million to 3.5 million reads were obtained for each child. Thymic selection shapes the output of TCR recombination in a similar way in related and unrelated pairs, and inherited differences have a minor effect. Normalized repertoire overlap in related mother-child pairs was always slightly higher than in unrelated mother-child pairs, but the difference was never significant. With a sensitivity of approximately 96 clones per million clonotypes, no persistent microchimeric T cell clones were detected. To look for features that set related mother-child pairs apart from unrelated individuals, the researchers ran deep NGS to compare the TCR beta repertoires of mothers and children. Mothers averaged roughly 40 +/- 4 years of age and children averaged about 10 +/- 4 years. After adapter ligation was performed with NEBNext reagents, the libraries were sequenced on an Illumina HiSeq 2000 with 100+100 nt paired-end reads. To prevent cross-contamination, the mother and child libraries were prepared a month apart and were sequenced in separate runs. Each donor had between about 500,000 and 2,100,000 distinct TCR beta clonotypes identified. Naive TCR beta clonotypes were estimated from low-frequency clonotypes matched to each donor's FACS-determined naive share, without sorting.

The chain was built from TRBV6-4 and TRBJ2-3; 8 nucleotides in the junction match TRBD2. The sequenced sample consisted of blood. The source of this sequence is a woman aged 40 to 55 in good health. The DNA sequence follows: TGTGCCAGCAGTCGAGCGGGGGTCGCCAGTACAGATACGCAGTATTTT. The translation is CASSRAGVASTDTQYF.